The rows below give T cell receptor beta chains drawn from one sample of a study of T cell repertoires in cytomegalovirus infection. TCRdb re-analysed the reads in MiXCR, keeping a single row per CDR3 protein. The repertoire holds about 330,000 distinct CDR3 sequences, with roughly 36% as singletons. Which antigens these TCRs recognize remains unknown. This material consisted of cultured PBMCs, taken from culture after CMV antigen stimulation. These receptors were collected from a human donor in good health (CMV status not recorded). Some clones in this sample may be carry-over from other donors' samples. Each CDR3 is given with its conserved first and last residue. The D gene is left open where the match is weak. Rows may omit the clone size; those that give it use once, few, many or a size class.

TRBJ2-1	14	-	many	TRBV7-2	TGTGCCAGCAGCCCAGGACTCCCGAGGGGTGAGCAGTTCTTC	CASSPGLPRGEQFF
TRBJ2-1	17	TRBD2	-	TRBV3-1	TGTGCCAGCAGCCAATCTAGCGGGAGATTGTCCTACAATGAGCAGTTCTTC	CASSQSSGRLSYNEQFF
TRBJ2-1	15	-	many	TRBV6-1	TGTGCCAGCAGTGAGGCGGGACCCCGGTCGGATGAGCAGTTCTTC	CASSEAGPRSDEQFF
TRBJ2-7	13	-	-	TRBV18	TGTGCCAGCTCACCACCCGGGTACTACGAGCAGTACTTC	CASSPPGYYEQYF
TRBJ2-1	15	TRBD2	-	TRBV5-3	TGTGCCAGCAGCTTAGGGCGGGAGGGCCTCGGTGAGCAGTTCTTC	CASSLGREGLGEQFF
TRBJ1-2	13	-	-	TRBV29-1	TGCAGCGTTGAACGACGGGGGTTTTATGGCTACACCTTC	CSVERRGFYGYTF
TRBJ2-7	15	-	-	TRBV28	TGTGCCAGCAGTCAAATACGACAGTCACCCTACGAGCAGTACTTC	CASSQIRQSPYEQYF
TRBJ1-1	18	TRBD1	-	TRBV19	TGTGCCAGTAGTCCAACCCCGCGGGACAGGGAGGGGCGCACTGAAGCTTTCTTT	CASSPTPRDREGRTEAFF
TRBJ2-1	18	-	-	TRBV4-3	TGCGCCAGCAGCCAAGATTTTCTAAATCTTTTCTCCTACAATGAGCAGTTCTTC	CASSQDFLNLFSYNEQFF
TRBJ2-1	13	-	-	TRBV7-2	TGTGCCAGCACCCCGTGGGGGGGCGGTGAGCAGTTCTTC	CASTPWGGGEQFF
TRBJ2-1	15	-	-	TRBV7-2	TGTGCCAGCAGCCCGGGCCAGATAGGAACCAATGAGCAGTTCTTC	CASSPGQIGTNEQFF
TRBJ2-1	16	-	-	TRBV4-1	TGCGCCAGCAGCCAAGATAGTTCTAGCCCCGACAATGAGCAGTTCTTC	CASSQDSSSPDNEQFF
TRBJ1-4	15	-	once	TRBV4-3	TGCGCCAGCAGCCAAGAGGGCACAGTGGCCGAAAAACTGTTTTTT	CASSQEGTVAEKLFF
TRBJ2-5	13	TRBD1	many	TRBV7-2	TGTGCCAGCAGTTACAGGGGTCAAGAGACCCAGTACTTC	CASSYRGQETQYF
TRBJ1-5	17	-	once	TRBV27	TGTGCCAGCAGTTTATCGCCCCCTGACCCTAGCAATCAGCCCCAGCATTTT	CASSLSPPDPSNQPQHF
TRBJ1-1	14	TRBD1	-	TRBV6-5	TGTGCCAGCAGCCGAGACAGGGGCGGGACTGAAGCTTTCTTT	CASSRDRGGTEAFF
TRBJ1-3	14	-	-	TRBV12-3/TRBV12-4	TGTGCCAGCACCGCGACAGAATCTGGAAACACCATATATTTT	CASTATESGNTIYF
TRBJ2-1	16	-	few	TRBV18	TGTGCCAGCTCACCACCGGGACTCGGGGCCGACAATGAGCAGTTCTTC	CASSPPGLGADNEQFF
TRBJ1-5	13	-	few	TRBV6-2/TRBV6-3	TGTGCCAGCAGAAGGCCAGGGAATCAGCCCCAGCATTTT	CASRRPGNQPQHF
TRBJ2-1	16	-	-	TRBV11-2	TGTGCCAGCAGCTTAGATCTTGTAGCGAACTACAATGAGCAGTTCTTC	CASSLDLVANYNEQFF
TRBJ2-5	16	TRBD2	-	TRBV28	TGTGCCAGCAGTTTAGCCCGCGGGAGTGGACGGGAGACCCAGTACTTC	CASSLARGSGRETQYF
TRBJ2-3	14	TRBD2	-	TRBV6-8	TGTGCCAGCTGGGCTAGCGGACGCACAGATACGCAGTATTTT	CASWASGRTDTQYF
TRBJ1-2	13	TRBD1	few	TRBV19	TGTGCCAGTAGCGGGGACAGAATCGCTGGCTACACCTTC	CASSGDRIAGYTF
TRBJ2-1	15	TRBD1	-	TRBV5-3	TGTGCCAGAAGCGACCGGGACAGGGGCTACAATGAGCAGTTCTTC	CARSDRDRGYNEQFF
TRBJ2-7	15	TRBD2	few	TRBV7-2	TGTGCCAGCAGCACTAGGGGACTAGCGTCCTACGAGCAGTACTTC	CASSTRGLASYEQYF
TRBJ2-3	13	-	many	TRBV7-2	TGTGCCAGCAGCACAGACCCCCCAGATACGCAGTATTTT	CASSTDPPDTQYF
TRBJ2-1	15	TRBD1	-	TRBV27	TGTGCCAGCAGTCCAGGGGGAATCTTCTACAATGAGCAGTTCTTC	CASSPGGIFYNEQFF
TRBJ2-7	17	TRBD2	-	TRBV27	TGTGCCAGCAGTCCCCGACTAGCGGGAGGAAGAGAGTACGAGCAGTACTTC	CASSPRLAGGREYEQYF
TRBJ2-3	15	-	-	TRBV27	TGTGCCAGCAGTTTGTCCACTTTGGGCACAGATACGCAGTATTTT	CASSLSTLGTDTQYF
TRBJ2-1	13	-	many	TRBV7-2	TGTGCCAGCAGCCGGGAAGTAGTCGATGAGCAGTTCTTC	CASSREVVDEQFF
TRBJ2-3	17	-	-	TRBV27	TGTGCCAGCAGTTTAGCCAGGGTCAGGTTTGGGGCAGATACGCAGTATTTT	CASSLARVRFGADTQYF
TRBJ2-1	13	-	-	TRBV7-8	TGTGCCAGCAGTTATAAGAATGGGTATGAGCAGTTCTTC	CASSYKNGYEQFF
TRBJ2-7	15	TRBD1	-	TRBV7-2	TGTGCCAGCAGCTTGGGACAGGGGGCCTTCTACGAGCAGTACTTC	CASSLGQGAFYEQYF
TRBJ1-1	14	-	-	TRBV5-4	TGTGCCAGCAGCTTTGGGGGGGGGTTGGCTGAAGCTTTCTTT	CASSFGGGLAEAFF
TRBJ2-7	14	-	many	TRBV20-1	TGCAGTGCTAGCCCCCTGGGCCAGTCCTACGAGCAGTACTTC	CSASPLGQSYEQYF
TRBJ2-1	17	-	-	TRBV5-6	TGTGCCAGCAGCGACTGGGGGCTCACCCGTCGGTACAATGAGCAGTTCTTC	CASSDWGLTRRYNEQFF
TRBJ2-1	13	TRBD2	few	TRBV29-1	TGCAGCGTGCTTTCCAGCGGGATAAATGAGCAGTTCTTC	CSVLSSGINEQFF
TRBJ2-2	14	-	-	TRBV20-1	TGCAGTGCTAGTGAAGGGGAGAACACCGGGGAGCTGTTTTTT	CSASEGENTGELFF
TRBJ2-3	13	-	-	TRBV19	TGTGCCAGTAGTCGGGACTTCCAAGATACGCAGTATTTT	CASSRDFQDTQYF
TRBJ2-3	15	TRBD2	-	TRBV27	TGTGCCAGCCGCCTCGGGGCGGGAGTTGCAGATACGCAGTATTTT	CASRLGAGVADTQYF
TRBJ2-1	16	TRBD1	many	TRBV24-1	TGTGCCACCAGTGACCCGGGACAGGGCTCATACAATGAGCAGTTCTTC	CATSDPGQGSYNEQFF